This T cell receptor (beta chain) was profiled in a study of PD-1 blockade in classical Hodgkin lymphoma. Study-wide points: The causes of the repertoire differences, possibly disease activity or prior therapy, remain undefined. After ASCT, patients who started nivolumab under 1 year later were excluded.

Notes on this clone: Its matching antigen is unknown.

Brentuximab vedotin exposure varied, and every patient relapsed after autologous stem cell transplantation. Responses achieved at best were complete response, partial response or progressive disease. Profiling relied on immunoSEQ multiplex PCR, and the TCRdb table lists in-frame clones only, not all of them. This table has about 58,000 clones, under 95% appearing once. CDR1 and CDR2 from the germline V gene are SEHNR and FQNEAQ (reference sequence). This CDR3 contains 15 residues. Trimming removed 5 bases from V and 3 bases from J; junction bases left unmatched: 9. The origin of this receptor is a human donor with classical Hodgkin lymphoma. This rearrangement joins TRBV7-9 to TRBJ2-7, with 8 bases that match TRBD1. The source material was peripheral blood mononuclear cells (PBMCs), sampled before the second cycle of nivolumab. The CDR3 DNA sequence: TGTGCCAGCAGCCCATGGACAGGGTCCCTCTACGAGCAGTACTTC. Amino acids: CASSPWTGSLYEQYF.